The 14 T cell receptor beta chains below were found in one sample sequenced in a study of blood T cell repertoires in COVID-19. TCRdb's copy holds only in-frame clones and misses some; the assay was immunoSEQ multiplex PCR. The repertoire holds more than 300,000 clones, with about 89% as singletons. Sequencing was performed on PBMCs or T cells enriched from blood (not recorded which). The receptors come from a man between 40 and 49 years old in a cohort exposed to, infected with or recovered from COVID-19 (not recorded which).

The chain links TRBV5-1 to TRBJ2-1; 10 positions match TRBD2. Germline assignment: CDR1 SGHRS and CDR2 YFSETQ. This CDR3 spans 15 amino acids. J lost 4 bases, V lost 6 bases, and 7 bases had no gene match. For the CDR3, the DNA is TGCGCCAGCATACTCGGGACTAGCGCTTACAATGAGCAGTTCTTC. This encodes CASILGTSAYNEQFF. The whole variable domain, remainder taken from reference TRBV5-1 and TRBJ2-1, is KAGVTQTPRYLIKTRGQQVTLSCSPISGHRSVSWYQQTPGQGLQFLFEYFSETQRNKGNFPGRFSGRQFSNSRSEMNVSTLELGDSALYLCASILGTSAYNEQFFGPGTRLTVL.

A single count supports this clone. The chain is built from TRBV3-1 (or the pseudogene TRBV3-2) and TRBJ2-7; 9 bases align to TRBD2. CDR3 size: 15 residues. V was pared by 4 bases and J by 0 bases, with 4 bases of the junction left unmatched. Germline CDR1 LGHDT, CDR2 YNNKEL (reference sequence). CDR3 coding DNA: TGTGCCAGCAGCCCATTAGCGGGAGCCTCCTACGAGCAGTACTTC. Its protein is CASSPLAGASYEQYF.

This clone has a single count. The V gene is TRBV29-1, the J gene TRBJ1-1, with TRBD1 matching over 7 bases. CDR1 is SQVTM, CDR2 ANQGSEA, per germline. The CDR3 contains 13 residues. The V gene end was trimmed by 7 bases and the J gene end by 0 bases; junction bases not matched to a gene: 5. CDR3 amino acids: CSASGQLNTEAFF. For the CDR3, the DNA is TGCAGCGCGTCGGGACAGCTGAACACTGAAGCTTTCTTT.

In nucleotides, the CDR3 is TGCGCCAGCAAACCGGGACAGGCATCCTACGAGCAGTACTTC. Translated: CASKPGQASYEQYF. This chain joins TRBV10-2 and TRBJ2-7; 8 nucleotides agree with TRBD1. Germline CDR1 and CDR2: WSHSY and SAAADI. The CDR3 runs to 14 residues. The trim removed 7 bases at V and 1 base at J, leaving 6 bases unmatched.

The chain recombines TRBV29-1 with TRBJ1-5, with TRBD1 matching 7 bases. V lost 4 bases, J lost 4 bases, and 4 bases stayed unmatched. This CDR3 spans 13 amino acids. Germline V gives CDR1 SQVTM, CDR2 ANQGSEA. The CDR3, as DNA: TGCAGCGTTGTGACAGGGACAAATCAGCCCCAGCATTTT. Translated: CSVVTGTNQPQHF.

Only one count was recorded for this clone. This sequence joins TRBV18 and TRBJ2-7; 15 nucleotides align to TRBD2. Germline trimming cut 6 bases from V and 7 bases from J; bases unmatched to any gene: 7. The CDR3 consists of 15 residues. Germline V gene lookup returns CDR1 KGHSH and CDR2 LQKENI. Here the CDR3 reads CASSDFGTSGREQYF. The CDR3 DNA follows: TGTGCCAGCTCCGACTTCGGGACTAGCGGGAGGGAGCAGTACTTC.

This chain joins TRBV28 and TRBJ1-1; 8 nucleotides match TRBD1. The ends lost 7 bases at V and 0 bases at J; junction bases unmatched: 4. CDR1 and CDR2 (germline): MDHEN, SYDVKM. This CDR3 region has 14 residues. Here the CDR3 reads CASNGGQVNTEAFF. The CDR3 DNA is TGTGCCAGCAACGGGGGACAGGTGAACACTGAAGCTTTCTTT.

In its sample, this clone was seen once. The chain joins TRBV28 to TRBJ1-5; 9 nucleotides line up with TRBD1. Per germline, CDR1 MDHEN and CDR2 SYDVKM. The V segment lost 3 bases and the J segment 4 bases; nucleotides outside the gene matches: 4. This CDR3 spans 15 amino acids. The CDR3 spells CASSLGGTGNQPQHF. Written as DNA, the CDR3 is TGTGCCAGCAGTTTGGGCGGGACAGGGAATCAGCCCCAGCATTTT.

The chain combines TRBV24-1 with TRBJ1-1; 12 positions agree with TRBD1. The germline CDR1 and CDR2 sequences are KGHDR and SFDVKD. The CDR3 sequence is 14 residues long. The V segment lost 2 bases and the J segment 8 bases; nucleotides outside the gene matches: 2. CDR3 nucleotide sequence: TGTGCCACCAGTGATTCCGGGACAGGGGGCGAAGCTTTCTTT. Protein product: CATSDSGTGGEAFF.

The gene calls are TRBV2 and TRBJ2-5; a weak D match, TRBD2 (5 bases). CDR3 length: 15 residues. Trimming removed 7 bases at V and 3 bases at J, with 18 bases between. CDR1 is SNHLY and CDR2 is FYNNEI in the germline V gene. The chain's CDR3 is CASNGERSPEETQYF. The CDR3 region has the DNA TGTGCCAGCAACGGAGAGCGGAGCCCCGAAGAGACCCAGTACTTC.

This clone showed up just a few times. The chain has TRBV18 and TRBJ1-1, with D possibly being TRBD1 (5 bases). V was pared by 6 bases and J by 2 bases, with 13 bases between. The germline gives CDR1 KGHSH, CDR2 LQKENI. CDR3 length equals 14 residues. The CDR3 bases are TGTGCCAGCTCGGAAGCGACAGTCAACACTGAAGCTTTCTTT. This translates into CASSEATVNTEAFF.

The genes are TRBV9 and TRBJ2-5, with a tentative D call TRBD2 (5 bases). Germline V CDR1 and CDR2: SGDLS, YYNGEE. The CDR3 spans 15 residues. The V end was cut by 0 bases, the J end by 1 base, with 10 bases between. The CDR3 DNA follows: TGTGCCAGCAGCGTAGAAGCGGCGTTCCAAGAGACCCAGTACTTC. This codes for CASSVEAAFQETQYF.

The chain combines TRBV2 with TRBJ1-5, with D possibly being TRBD1 (6 bases). The length of the CDR3 is 14 residues. Trimming shortened V by 7 bases and J by 7 bases, and 17 bases separated the two germline ends. CDR1 SNHLY and CDR2 FYNNEI come from the germline V gene. CDR3 DNA sequence: TGTGCCAGCAAGAAGGGGGATCTAGGCCAGCCCCAGCATTTT. It is translated as CASKKGDLGQPQHF.

Only a few counts were recorded for this clone. The chain combines TRBV7-8 with TRBJ1-6, with no clear D. Germline CDR1 and CDR2: SGHVS and FQNEAQ. Between the trimmed V and J ends, which lost 3 bases and 10 bases, there was a span of 13 bases. The CDR3 totals 14 residues. Written as DNA, the CDR3 is TGTGCCAGCAGCTTCGACAACCAGTACTCACCCCTCCACTTT. Translating gives CASSFDNQYSPLHF.